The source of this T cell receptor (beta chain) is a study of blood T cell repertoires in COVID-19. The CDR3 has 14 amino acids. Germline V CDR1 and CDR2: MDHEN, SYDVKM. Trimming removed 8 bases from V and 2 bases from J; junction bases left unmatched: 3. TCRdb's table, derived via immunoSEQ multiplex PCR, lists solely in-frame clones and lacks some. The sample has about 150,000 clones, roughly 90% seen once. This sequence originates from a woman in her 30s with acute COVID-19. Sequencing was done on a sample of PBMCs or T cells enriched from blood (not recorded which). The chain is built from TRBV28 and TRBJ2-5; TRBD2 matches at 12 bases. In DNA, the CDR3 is TGTGCCAGCGGACTAGCGGGAATTCAAGAGACCCAGTACTTC. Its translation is CASGLAGIQETQYF.